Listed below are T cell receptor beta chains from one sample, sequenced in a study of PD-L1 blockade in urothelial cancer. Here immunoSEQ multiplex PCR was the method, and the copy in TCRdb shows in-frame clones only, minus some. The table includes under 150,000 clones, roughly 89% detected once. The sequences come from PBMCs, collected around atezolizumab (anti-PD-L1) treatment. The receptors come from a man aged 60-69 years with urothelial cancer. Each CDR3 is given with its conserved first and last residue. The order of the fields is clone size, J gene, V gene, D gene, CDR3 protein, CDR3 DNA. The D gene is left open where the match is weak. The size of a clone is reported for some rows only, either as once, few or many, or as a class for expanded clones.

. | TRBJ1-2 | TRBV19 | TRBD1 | CASSIGGRGVYGYTF | TGTGCCAGTAGTATAGGAGGCAGGGGGGTCTATGGCTACACCTTC
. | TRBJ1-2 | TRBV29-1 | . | CSVRTAGGGYTF | TGCAGCGTTAGGACAGCGGGAGGAGGCTACACCTTC
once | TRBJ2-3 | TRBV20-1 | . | CSTRARDTQYF | TGCAGTACCAGGGCCCGGGATACGCAGTATTTT
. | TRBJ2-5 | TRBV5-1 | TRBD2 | CASNEDPTSRRETQYF | TGCGCCAGCAACGAAGATCCGACTAGCCGAAGAGAGACCCAGTACTTC
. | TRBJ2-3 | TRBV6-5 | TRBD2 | CASRRLAGNTDTQYF | TGTGCCAGCAGAAGACTAGCGGGGAACACAGATACGCAGTATTTT
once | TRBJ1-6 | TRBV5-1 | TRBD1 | CASSGGTENNSPLHF | TGCGCCAGCAGCGGCGGGACAGAAAATAATTCACCCCTCCACTTT
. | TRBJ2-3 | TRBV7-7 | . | CASSHTPGDTQYF | TGTGCCAGCAGCCACACCCCAGGGGATACGCAGTATTTT
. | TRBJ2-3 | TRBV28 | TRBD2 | CASSRGEGVTDTQYF | TGTGCCAGCAGCCGGGGGGAGGGTGTCACAGATACGCAGTATTTT
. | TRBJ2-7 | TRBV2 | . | CASSLQPGAYEQYF | TGTGCCAGCAGTCTCCAACCCGGGGCCTACGAGCAGTACTTC
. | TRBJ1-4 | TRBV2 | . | CASSHGTLSEKLFF | TGTGCCAGCAGCCACGGGACACTTAGTGAAAAACTGTTTTTT
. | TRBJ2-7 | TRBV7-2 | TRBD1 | CASSQAPTGNEQYF | TGTGCCAGCAGCCAAGCCCCGACAGGGAACGAGCAGTACTTC
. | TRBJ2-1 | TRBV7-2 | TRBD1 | CASSLMGQGHNEQFF | TGTGCCAGCAGCTTAATGGGACAGGGCCACAATGAGCAGTTCTTC
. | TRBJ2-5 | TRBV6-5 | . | CASSDAVLETQYF | TGTGCCAGCAGTGATGCGGTTTTGGAGACCCAGTACTTC
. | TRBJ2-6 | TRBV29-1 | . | CSVKQGAGANVLTF | TGCAGCGTAAAACAGGGCGCTGGGGCCAACGTCCTGACTTTC
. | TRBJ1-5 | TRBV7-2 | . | CASSKAGDANQPQHF | TGTGCCAGCAGCAAGGCGGGGGATGCCAATCAGCCCCAGCATTTT
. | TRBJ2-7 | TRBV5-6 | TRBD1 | CASSPDRGYEQYF | TGTGCCAGCAGCCCGGACAGGGGCTACGAGCAGTACTTC
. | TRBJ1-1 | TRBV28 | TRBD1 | CASSSPGTGDRNTEAFF | TGTGCCAGCAGCAGCCCCGGGACAGGGGATCGAAACACTGAAGCTTTCTTT
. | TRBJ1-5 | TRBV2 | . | CASSRHPGGNQPQHF | TGTGCCAGCAGTCGACACCCCGGTGGCAATCAGCCCCAGCATTTT
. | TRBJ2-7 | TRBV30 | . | CAWSVIRLGRKTEQYF | TGTGCCTGGAGTGTAATCCGGCTCGGGAGAAAAACCGAGCAGTACTTC
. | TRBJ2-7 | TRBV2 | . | CASSGVEQYF | TGTGCCAGCAGTGGAGTCGAGCAGTACTTC